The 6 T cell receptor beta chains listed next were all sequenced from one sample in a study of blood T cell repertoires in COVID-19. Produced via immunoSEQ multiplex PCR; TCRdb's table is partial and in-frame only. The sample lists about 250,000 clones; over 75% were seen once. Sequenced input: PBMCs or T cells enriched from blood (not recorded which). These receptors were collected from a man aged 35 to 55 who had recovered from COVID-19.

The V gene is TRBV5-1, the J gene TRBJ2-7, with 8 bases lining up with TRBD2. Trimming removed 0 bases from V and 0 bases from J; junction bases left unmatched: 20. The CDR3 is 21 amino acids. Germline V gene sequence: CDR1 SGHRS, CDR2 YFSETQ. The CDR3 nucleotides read TGCGCCAGCAGCTTGGCCTCGGTGGGGCATCTAGCGGGTCTACCCTCCTACGAGCAGTACTTC. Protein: CASSLASVGHLAGLPSYEQYF. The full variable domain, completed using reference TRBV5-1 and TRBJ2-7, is KAGVTQTPRYLIKTRGQQVTLSCSPISGHRSVSWYQQTPGQGLQFLFEYFSETQRNKGNFPGRFSGRQFSNSRSEMNVSTLELGDSALYLCASSLASVGHLAGLPSYEQYFGPGTRLTVT.

The CDR3 DNA is TGCGCCAGCAGGTCTGAGACTGCGTCAAATGGCTACACCTTC. It yields the protein CASRSETASNGYTF. The chain carries TRBV5-1 and TRBJ1-2; D unresolved. Germline CDR1 reads SGHRS; CDR2 reads YFSETQ. Trimming removed 5 bases from V and 6 bases from J, with 17 bases in between. CDR3 length equals 14 residues.

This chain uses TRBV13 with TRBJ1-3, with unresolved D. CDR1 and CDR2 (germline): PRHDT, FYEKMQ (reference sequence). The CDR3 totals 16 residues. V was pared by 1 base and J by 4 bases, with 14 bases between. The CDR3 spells CASSLDGSAAGNTIYF. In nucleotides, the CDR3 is TGTGCCAGCAGCTTAGACGGGTCGGCTGCAGGAAACACCATATATTTT.

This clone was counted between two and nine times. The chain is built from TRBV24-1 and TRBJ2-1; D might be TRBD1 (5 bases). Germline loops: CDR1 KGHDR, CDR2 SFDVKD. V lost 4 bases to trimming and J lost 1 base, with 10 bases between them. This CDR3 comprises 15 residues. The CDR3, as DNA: TGTGCCACCAGTGACTGGCAGGGTTCCTACAATGAGCAGTTCTTC. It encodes CATSDWQGSYNEQFF.

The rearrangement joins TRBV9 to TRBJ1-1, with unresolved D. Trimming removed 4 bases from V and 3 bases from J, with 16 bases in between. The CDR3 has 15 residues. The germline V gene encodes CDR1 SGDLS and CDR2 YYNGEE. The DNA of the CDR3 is TGTGCCAGCAGCCTCGGACTCGGAGGGTACACTGAAGCTTTCTTT. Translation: CASSLGLGGYTEAFF.

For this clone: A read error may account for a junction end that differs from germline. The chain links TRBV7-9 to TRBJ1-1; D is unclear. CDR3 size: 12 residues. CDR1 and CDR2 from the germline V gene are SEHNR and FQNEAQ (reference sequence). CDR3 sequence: CATSGDGTEAFF. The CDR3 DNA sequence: TGTGCCACCAGCGGAGACGGGACTGAAGCTTTCTTT.